This passage covers 16 T cell receptor beta chains from one sample sequenced in a study of blood T cell repertoires in COVID-19. Sequencing used immunoSEQ multiplex PCR; TCRdb keeps in-frame clones, though not all of them. This table has roughly 59,000 clones, approximately 82% appearing once. Sequences were obtained from peripheral blood. The source is an elderly man with acute or convalescent COVID-19.

The chain uses TRBV24-1 and TRBJ2-2; the D is unclear. This CDR3 comprises 13 residues. The V end lost 5 bases, the J end lost 4 bases, and 7 bases lay between the germline ends. CDR1 is KGHDR, CDR2 SFDVKD, per germline. The CDR3 DNA reads TGTGCCACCAGTGGCACAGCCACCGGGGAGCTGTTTTTT. As protein: CATSGTATGELFF.

The chain links TRBV6-5 to TRBJ1-2; D unresolved. The V end lost 2 bases, the J end lost 5 bases, and 15 bases lay between the germline ends. Germline CDR1 is MNHEY and CDR2 is SVGAGI. CDR3 length equals 15 residues. The CDR3, as DNA: TGTGCCAGCAGTTACGGAGGTAACCGTGGATATGGCTACACCTTC. Amino acid sequence: CASSYGGNRGYGYTF.

This clone appeared once. V and J are TRBV14 and TRBJ1-4; TRBD1 matches 10 bases. V was pared by 1 base and J by 10 bases, with 9 bases of the junction left unmatched. CDR3 length equals 16 residues. The germline gives CDR1 SGHDN, CDR2 FVKESK. The CDR3 loop is CASSQVSGTGAGKLFF. In nucleotides, the CDR3 is TGTGCCAGCAGCCAAGTCTCCGGGACAGGGGCGGGAAAACTGTTTTTT.

The chain couples TRBV5-4 to TRBJ1-1; 9 bases match TRBD1. The CDR3 contains 15 residues. CDR1 and CDR2 from the germline V gene are SGHNT and YYREEE (reference sequence). The trim removed 8 bases at V and 5 bases at J, leaving 13 bases unmatched. This chain's CDR3 is CASRSRDRAGTEAFF. As DNA, the CDR3 is TGTGCCAGTAGATCCCGGGACAGGGCGGGTACTGAAGCTTTCTTT. The entire variable domain, with the rest obtained from reference TRBV5-4 and TRBJ1-1, is as follows: ETGVTQSPTHLIKTRGQQVTLRCSSQSGHNTVSWYQQALGQGPQFIFQYYREEENGRGNFPPRFSGLQFPNYSSELNVNALELDDSALYLCASRSRDRAGTEAFFGQGTRLTVV.

This clone was counted only a few times. The rearrangement uses TRBV5-1 and TRBJ2-7, with D hard to call. The CDR3 covers 14 residues. V gave up 0 bases and J gave up 1 base, with 8 bases separating them. The germline CDR1 and CDR2 sequences are SGHRS and YFSETQ. The chain's CDR3 is CASSLATDSYEQYF. The CDR3 nucleotides read TGCGCCAGCAGCTTGGCAACAGATTCCTACGAGCAGTACTTC.

The rearrangement uses TRBV18 and TRBJ2-5; 7 bases map to TRBD1. CDR1 and CDR2 (germline): KGHSH, LQKENI. This CDR3 spans 15 amino acids. Trimming cost V 6 bases and J 5 bases; bases outside gene matches: 12. This CDR3 reads CASSHFRQGQETQYF. Here the CDR3 DNA reads TGTGCCAGCTCGCATTTCAGACAGGGCCAGGAGACCCAGTACTTC. Full variable domain (remainder filled in from reference TRBV18 and TRBJ2-5): NAGVMQNPRHLVRRRGQEARLRCSPMKGHSHVYWYRQLPEEGLKFMVYLQKENIIDESGMPKERFSAEFPKEGPSILRIQQVVRGDSAAYFCASSHFRQGQETQYFGPGTRLLVL.

This clone was picked up many times. The V and J genes are TRBV7-9 and TRBJ1-6, with 7 bases fitting TRBD1. The trim removed 2 bases at V and 5 bases at J, leaving 3 bases unmatched. The CDR3 length is 15 residues. Germline V CDR1 and CDR2: SEHNR, FQNEAQ (reference sequence). CDR3 protein: CASSLYGTDNSPLHF. The DNA for the CDR3 is TGTGCCAGCAGCTTATACGGGACAGATAATTCACCCCTCCACTTT.

This clone is deemed medium-sized. The chain has TRBV4-1 and TRBJ1-5; tentative D call: TRBD1 (5 bases). The CDR3 is made up of 17 amino acids. The germline CDR1 and CDR2 sequences are MGHRA and YSYEKL. With 0 bases removed from V and 1 base from J, the gap between germline ends came to 13 bases. For the CDR3, the DNA is TGCGCCAGCAGCCAAGAAAGTGGAGGGGTAAGCAATCAGCCCCAGCATTTT. Residues: CASSQESGGVSNQPQHF.

The chain is built from TRBV11-3 and TRBJ2-1, with D uncertain. This CDR3 is built from 13 residues. Germline CDR1 reads SGHNT; CDR2 reads YENEEA. Trimming shortened V by 3 bases and J by 5 bases, and 8 bases separated the two germline ends. The CDR3 protein is CASSFAGNNEQFF. The DNA for the CDR3 is TGTGCCAGCAGCTTCGCAGGTAACAATGAGCAGTTCTTC.

This chain uses TRBV12-3 or TRBV12-4 with TRBJ1-5; TRBD1 aligns across 10 bases. The CDR3 runs 13 residues. V lost 4 bases to trimming and J lost 7 bases; unmatched junction nucleotides: 1. CDR3 sequence (DNA): TGTGCCAGCAGTTGGGACAGGGGCCAGCCCCAGCATTTT. Its translation is CASSWDRGQPQHF.

The chain carries TRBV7-2 and TRBJ1-5, with TRBD1 as a possible D gene (5 bases). Trimming stripped 0 bases from V and 15 bases from J, with 24 bases between. Looked up from germline, CDR1 is SGHTA and CDR2 is FQGNSA. This CDR3 is built from 16 residues. The CDR3 reads CASSLAGLAAGRALHF. The CDR3 DNA follows: TGTGCCAGCAGCTTAGCAGGGTTAGCGGCAGGGCGGGCTTTGCATTTT.

V gene TRBV7-2 combines with J gene TRBJ1-4, with D tentatively TRBD1 (5 bases). Germline V gene data show CDR1 as SGHTA and CDR2 as FQGNSA. The CDR3 runs 13 residues. V dropped 5 bases and J dropped 4 bases, with 8 bases sitting between them. CDR3 region: CASSLTVNEKLFF. The DNA of the CDR3 is TGTGCCAGCAGCCTGACAGTTAATGAAAAACTGTTTTTT.

The chain uses TRBV5-8 and TRBJ2-5, with 7 nucleotides matching TRBD1. After removal of 3 bases from V and 5 bases from J, the junction contained 13 bases not matched to a gene. The CDR3 totals 16 residues. Germline-derived CDR1 and CDR2 are SGHTS and YDEGEE. The CDR3 protein is CASSWETGQPSETQYF. CDR3 nucleotide sequence: TGTGCCAGCAGCTGGGAAACGGGACAGCCTTCGGAGACCCAGTACTTC.

The chain recombines TRBV5-1 with TRBJ1-1, with D possibly being TRBD1 (5 bases). The V end lost 5 bases, the J end lost 0 bases, and 11 bases lay between the germline ends. The CDR3 runs 14 residues. Germline-derived CDR1 and CDR2 are SGHRS and YFSETQ. CDR3 amino acids: CASSRQPMNTEAFF. CDR3 nucleotide sequence: TGCGCCAGCAGTCGACAGCCTATGAACACTGAAGCTTTCTTT.

This chain links TRBV9 with TRBJ1-5, with TRBD1 matching 10 bases. Germline V gene sequence: CDR1 SGDLS, CDR2 YYNGEE. Trimming removed 3 bases from V and 7 bases from J; junction bases left unmatched: 4. The CDR3 extends over 14 amino acids. Here the CDR3 reads CASSEGQGFQPQHF. CDR3 in DNA: TGTGCCAGCAGCGAGGGACAGGGGTTCCAGCCCCAGCATTTT.

CDR3 sequence: CASSLDARGWTYEQYF. CDR3 sequence (DNA): TGTGCCAGCAGCTTAGATGCCAGGGGGTGGACCTACGAGCAGTACTTC. The rearrangement links TRBV11-2 to TRBJ2-7, with 7 bases aligning to TRBD1. The CDR3 has 16 residues. The germline CDR1 and CDR2 sequences are SGHAT and FQNNGV. V trimming: 0 bases; J trimming: 2 bases; junction bases outside the gene matches: 7.